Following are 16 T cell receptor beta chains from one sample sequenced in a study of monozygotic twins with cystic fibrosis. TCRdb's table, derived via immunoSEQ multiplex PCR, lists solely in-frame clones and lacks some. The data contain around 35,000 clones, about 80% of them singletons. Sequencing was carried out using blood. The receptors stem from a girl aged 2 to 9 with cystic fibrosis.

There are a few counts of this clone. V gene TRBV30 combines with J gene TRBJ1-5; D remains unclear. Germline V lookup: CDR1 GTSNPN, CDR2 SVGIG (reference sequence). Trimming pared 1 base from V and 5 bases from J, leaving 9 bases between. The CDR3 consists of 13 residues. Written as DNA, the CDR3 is TGTGCCTGGAGTGGGCAGTCCTATCAGCCCCAGCATTTT. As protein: CAWSGQSYQPQHF.

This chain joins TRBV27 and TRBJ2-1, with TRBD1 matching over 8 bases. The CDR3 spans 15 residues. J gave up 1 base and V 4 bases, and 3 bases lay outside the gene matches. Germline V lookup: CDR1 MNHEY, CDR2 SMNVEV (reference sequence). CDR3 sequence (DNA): TGTGCCAGCAGTTCCAGGGGGCCTTCCTACAATGAGCAGTTCTTC. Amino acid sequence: CASSSRGPSYNEQFF.

Here the CDR3 reads CASSFRGWGSYEQYF. The DNA for the CDR3 is TGTGCCAGCAGCTTCCGGGGCTGGGGCTCCTACGAGCAGTACTTC. The chain is built from TRBV11-2 and TRBJ2-7, with D perhaps given as TRBD1 or TRBD2 (5 bases each). The CDR3 is 15 residues long. Germline loops: CDR1 SGHAT, CDR2 FQNNGV. Trimming shortened V by 3 bases and J by 0 bases, and 12 bases separated the two germline ends.

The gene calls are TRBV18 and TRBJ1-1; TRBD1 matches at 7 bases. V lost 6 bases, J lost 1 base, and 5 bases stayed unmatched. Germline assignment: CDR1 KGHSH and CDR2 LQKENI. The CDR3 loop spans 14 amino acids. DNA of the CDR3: TGTGCCAGCTCCCTCGACAGGGAGAACACTGAAGCTTTCTTT. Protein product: CASSLDRENTEAFF.

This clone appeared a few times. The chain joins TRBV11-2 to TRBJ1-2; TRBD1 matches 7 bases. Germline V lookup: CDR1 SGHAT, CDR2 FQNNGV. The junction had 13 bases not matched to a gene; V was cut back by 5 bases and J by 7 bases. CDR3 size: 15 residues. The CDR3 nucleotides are TGTGCCAGCAGCACGCCCAGGGGGATGGTTGGTGGCTACACCTTC. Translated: CASSTPRGMVGGYTF.

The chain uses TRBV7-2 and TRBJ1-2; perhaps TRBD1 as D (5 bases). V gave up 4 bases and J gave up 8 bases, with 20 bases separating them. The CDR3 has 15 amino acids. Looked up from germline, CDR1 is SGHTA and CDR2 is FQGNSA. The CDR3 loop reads CASSSQGTGLYGYTF. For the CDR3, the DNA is TGTGCCAGCAGCTCCCAAGGGACGGGGCTCTACGGCTACACCTTC. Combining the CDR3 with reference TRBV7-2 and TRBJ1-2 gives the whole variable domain GAGVSQSPSNKVTEKGKDVELRCDPISGHTALYWYRQSLGQGLEFLIYFQGNSAPDKSGLPSDRFSAERTGGSVSTLTIQRTQQEDSAVYLCASSSQGTGLYGYTFGSGTRLTVV.

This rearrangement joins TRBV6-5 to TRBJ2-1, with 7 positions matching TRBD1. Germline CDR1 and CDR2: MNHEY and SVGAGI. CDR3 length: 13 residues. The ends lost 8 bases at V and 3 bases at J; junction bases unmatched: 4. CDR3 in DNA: TGTGCCAGCGCAACAGGGGTCTACAATGAGCAGTTCTTC. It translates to CASATGVYNEQFF.

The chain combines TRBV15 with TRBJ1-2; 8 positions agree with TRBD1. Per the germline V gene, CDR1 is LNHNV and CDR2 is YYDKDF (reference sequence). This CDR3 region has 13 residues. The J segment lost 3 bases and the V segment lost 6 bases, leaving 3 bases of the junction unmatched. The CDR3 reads CATRQGVDYGYTF. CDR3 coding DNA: TGTGCCACCAGACAGGGGGTGGACTATGGCTACACCTTC.

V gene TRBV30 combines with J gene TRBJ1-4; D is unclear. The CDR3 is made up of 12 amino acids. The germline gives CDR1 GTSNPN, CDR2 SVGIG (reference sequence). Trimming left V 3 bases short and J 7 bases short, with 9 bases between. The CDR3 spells CAWSALGEKLFF. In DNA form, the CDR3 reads TGTGCCTGGAGCGCCCTAGGTGAAAAACTGTTTTTT.

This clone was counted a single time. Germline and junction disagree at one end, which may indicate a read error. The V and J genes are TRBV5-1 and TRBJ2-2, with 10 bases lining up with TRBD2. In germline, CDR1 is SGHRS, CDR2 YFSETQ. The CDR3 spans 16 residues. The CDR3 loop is CAGSPLAGANTGELFF. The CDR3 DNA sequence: TGCGCCGGCAGCCCCCTAGCGGGGGCCAACACCGGGGAGCTGTTTTTT.

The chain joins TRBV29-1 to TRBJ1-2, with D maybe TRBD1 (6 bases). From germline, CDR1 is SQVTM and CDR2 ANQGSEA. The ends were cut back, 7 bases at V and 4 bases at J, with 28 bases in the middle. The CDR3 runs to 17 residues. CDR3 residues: CSAETGTTSVVGYGYTF. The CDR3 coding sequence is TGCAGCGCAGAGACCGGGACAACCTCCGTAGTGGGCTATGGCTACACCTTC.

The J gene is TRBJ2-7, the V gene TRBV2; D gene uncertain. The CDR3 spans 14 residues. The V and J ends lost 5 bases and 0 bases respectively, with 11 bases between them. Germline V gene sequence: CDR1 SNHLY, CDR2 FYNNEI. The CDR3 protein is CASSNRGSSYEQYF. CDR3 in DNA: TGTGCCAGCAGTAACAGAGGTTCCTCCTACGAGCAGTACTTC.

The DNA of the CDR3 is TGTGCCAGCAGTTACTCGAAATCACGGTATCCCGGGGAGCTGTTTTTT. Encoded protein: CASSYSKSRYPGELFF. This chain joins TRBV6-5 and TRBJ2-2; D gene uncertain. V dropped 0 bases and J dropped 6 bases, with 14 bases sitting between them. Germline V CDR1 and CDR2: MNHEY, SVGAGI. The CDR3 is 16 residues long.

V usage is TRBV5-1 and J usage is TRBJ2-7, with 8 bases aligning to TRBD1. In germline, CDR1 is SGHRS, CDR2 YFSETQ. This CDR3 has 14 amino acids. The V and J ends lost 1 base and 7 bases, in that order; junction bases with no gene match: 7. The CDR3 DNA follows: TGCGCCAGCAGCTTGATTCAGGGGGCGGGAGAGCAGTACTTC. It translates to CASSLIQGAGEQYF. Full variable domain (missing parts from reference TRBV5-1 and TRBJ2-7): KAGVTQTPRYLIKTRGQQVTLSCSPISGHRSVSWYQQTPGQGLQFLFEYFSETQRNKGNFPGRFSGRQFSNSRSEMNVSTLELGDSALYLCASSLIQGAGEQYFGPGTRLTVT.

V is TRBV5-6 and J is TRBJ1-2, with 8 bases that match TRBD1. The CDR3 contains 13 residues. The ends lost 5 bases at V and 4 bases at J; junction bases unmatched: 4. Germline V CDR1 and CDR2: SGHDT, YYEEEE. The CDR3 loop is CASRPTGGYGYTF. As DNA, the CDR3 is TGTGCCAGCAGACCCACAGGGGGCTATGGCTACACCTTC.

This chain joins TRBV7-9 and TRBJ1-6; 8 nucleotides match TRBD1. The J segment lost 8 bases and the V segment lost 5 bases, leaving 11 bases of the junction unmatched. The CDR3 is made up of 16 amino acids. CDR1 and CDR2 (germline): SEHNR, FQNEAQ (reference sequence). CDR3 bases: TGTGCCAGCAGCCCCTCTCAGGGGGCGGCGGATTCACCCCTCCACTTT. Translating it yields CASSPSQGAADSPLHF.